The present entry profiles one T cell receptor beta chain with its context. Its matching antigen is unknown. Amplification started from genomic DNA. Amplification of the beta chain CDR3 used 30 forward and 13 reverse multiplex primers. TCRdb processed the multiplex PCR reads anew with MiXCR; each CDR3 protein has one entry. The repertoire consists of fewer than 350,000 distinct CDR3 sequences, with roughly 44% occurring once and the leading ten covering around 15%. This CDR3 is built from 18 residues. Trimming took 5 bases from V and 2 from J; bases not matched to a gene: 7. Germline V gene data show CDR1 as SNHLY and CDR2 as FYNNEI. The sample originates from a study of type 1 and type 2 diabetes patients. Study-wide background: The cohort mixed type 1 diabetes, type 2 diabetes and nondiabetic donors. Magnetic bead positive selection isolated CD4+ or CD8+ T cells from PBMCs.

Study-level points and caveats: Type 1 diabetes repertoires were significantly less diverse than type 2 diabetes ones.

Standard classification criteria confirmed type 1 or type 2 diabetes in all patients. This sequence joins TRBV2 and TRBJ2-2, with TRBD2 matching 14 bases. The sequenced sample was peripheral blood mononuclear cells (PBMCs). This sequence was found in a man younger than 30 with type 2 diabetes. CDR3 amino acids: CASSTGTSGSYNTGELFF. The CDR3 DNA is TGTGCCAGCAGTACCGGGACTAGCGGGAGTTATAACACCGGGGAGCTGTTTTTT.